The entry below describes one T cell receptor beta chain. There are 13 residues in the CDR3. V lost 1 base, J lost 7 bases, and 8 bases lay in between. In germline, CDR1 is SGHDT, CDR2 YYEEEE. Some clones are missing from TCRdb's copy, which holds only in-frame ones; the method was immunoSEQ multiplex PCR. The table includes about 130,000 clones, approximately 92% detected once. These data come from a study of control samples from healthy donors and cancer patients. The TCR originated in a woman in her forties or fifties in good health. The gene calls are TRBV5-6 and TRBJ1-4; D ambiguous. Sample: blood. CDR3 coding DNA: TGTGCCAGCAGCTTGATGGGTAGTGAAAAACTGTTTTTT. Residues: CASSLMGSEKLFF. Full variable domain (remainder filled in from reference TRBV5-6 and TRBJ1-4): DAGVTQSPTHLIKTRGQQVTLRCSPKSGHDTVSWYQQALGQGPQFIFQYYEEEERQRGNFPDRFSGHQFPNYSSELNVNALLLGDSALYLCASSLMGSEKLFFGSGTQLSVL.